Listed below are T cell receptor beta chains from one sample, sequenced in a study of cytomegalovirus exposure and HLA in healthy donors. The data were produced by immunoSEQ multiplex PCR, yet TCRdb's version contains in-frame clones alone and is incomplete. This sample has some 180,000 clones, with approximately 76% found just once. The sequenced sample was PBMCs. Source of these receptors: a woman in her late teens or twenties in good health and CMV-seropositive. Both conserved end residues are part of each CDR3. Fields, in order: V gene, D gene, J gene, clone size, CDR3 DNA, CDR3 protein. The D gene is left open where the match is weak. The size entry is marked missing in some rows and otherwise reads once, few, many or a size class.

TRBV7-2	-	TRBJ2-5	-	TGTGCCAGCAGCCCGGAGTGGGGGGGCCGAGTAGAGACCCAGTACTTC	CASSPEWGGRVETQYF
TRBV7-2	-	TRBJ2-7	-	TGTGCCAGCAGCCCCAACGCGGGCGAGCAGTACTTC	CASSPNAGEQYF
TRBV11-3	-	TRBJ1-1	-	TGTGCCAGCAGCTTAGATGGAGAACGGGAAGAAGCTTTCTTT	CASSLDGEREEAFF
TRBV9	-	TRBJ2-7	-	TGTGCCAGCAGCGTAGGAGGGGGAACCTACGAGCAGTACTTC	CASSVGGGTYEQYF
TRBV7-2	-	TRBJ2-7	few	TGTGCCAGCAGCTTATCGCAGGGCGACGAGCAGTACTTC	CASSLSQGDEQYF
TRBV5-1	-	TRBJ2-3	-	TGCGCCAGCAGTCCGGGCCAGGGCCCAGTTACGCAGTATTTT	CASSPGQGPVTQYF
TRBV4-3	TRBD1	TRBJ1-3	-	TGCGCCAGCAGCCAAGATATCGCCGACAGGGGCTCTGGAAACACCATATATTTT	CASSQDIADRGSGNTIYF
TRBV4-2	-	TRBJ2-7	few	TGTGCCAGCAGCCAAGATGGGGACTGGAGCTCCTACGAGCAGTACTTC	CASSQDGDWSSYEQYF
TRBV5-6	TRBD1	TRBJ2-7	once	TGTGCCAGCAGCTTGACAGGGACAGGGGAACACGAGCAGTACTTC	CASSLTGTGEHEQYF
TRBV4-1	-	TRBJ2-7	-	TGCGCCAGCAGCCAAGCCATGGCTTACCCCTACGAGCAGTACTTC	CASSQAMAYPYEQYF
TRBV16	-	TRBJ2-7	-	TGTGCCAGCGGGACCGGGGACACTACCTACGAGCAGTACTTC	CASGTGDTTYEQYF
TRBV12-5	TRBD1	TRBJ2-1	-	TGTGCTAGTGGTCGTCGGGTACAGGGGAACAATGAGCAGTTCTTC	CASGRRVQGNNEQFF
TRBV6-5	-	TRBJ1-2	-	TGTGCCAGCAGCCGCGAATCCGGGACTGCCTATGGCTACACCTTC	CASSRESGTAYGYTF
TRBV29-1	-	TRBJ2-6	few	TGCAGCGTTGAAGGGGGCAATGGGGCCAACGTCCTGACTTTC	CSVEGGNGANVLTF
TRBV18	TRBD1	TRBJ1-1	-	TGTGCCAGCTCACCCGGACAGGGGACTGAAGCTTTCTTT	CASSPGQGTEAFF
TRBV7-2	TRBD1	TRBJ2-5	-	TGTGCCAGCAGCCAAAACAGGGGAGAGGAGACCCAGTACTTC	CASSQNRGEETQYF
TRBV5-1	-	TRBJ1-6	-	TGCGCCAGCAGCCCTGGGAGAGACACCTCTAGTTCACCCCTCCACTTT	CASSPGRDTSSSPLHF
TRBV2	TRBD1	TRBJ1-6	-	TGTGCCAGCAGTTCCGGGACAGGCGGTTCACCCCTCCACTTT	CASSSGTGGSPLHF
TRBV7-2	TRBD2	TRBJ2-7	-	TGTGCCAGCAGCGCAGAGACTAGCGGGGGGGCCTTGGTCGACGAGCAGTACTTC	CASSAETSGGALVDEQYF
TRBV7-9	TRBD1	TRBJ1-6	-	TGTGCCAGCAGCCCGCCCGACAGGGGGGTAGAAAATTCACCCCTCCACTTT	CASSPPDRGVENSPLHF
TRBV9	-	TRBJ2-7	-	TGTGCCAGCAGCGTGGCCCCCGCGGTCTACGAGCAGTACTTC	CASSVAPAVYEQYF
TRBV5-4	-	TRBJ1-1	-	TGTGCCAGCAGCTTCGGGGGGACTGAAGCTTTCTTT	CASSFGGTEAFF
TRBV12-1	-	TRBJ2-2	-	TGTGCCAGCAGCTTTGTAGGGGGGGGGTATACCGGGGAGCTGTTTTTT	CASSFVGGGYTGELFF
TRBV2	-	TRBJ2-3	-	TGTGCCAGCAGTGACCAGACTAGCACAGATACGCAGTATTTT	CASSDQTSTDTQYF
TRBV18	TRBD2	TRBJ2-1	-	TGTGCCAGCTCACCTCCAGGGACTAGCGGCTACAATGAGCAGTTCTTC	CASSPPGTSGYNEQFF
TRBV5-4	TRBD1	TRBJ1-1	-	TGTGCCAGCAGCTTGGCGGACTCAGGGGGAGCTTTCTTT	CASSLADSGGAFF
TRBV5-5	-	TRBJ2-7	-	TGTGCCAGCACCCCGGGGGTGACCTACGAGCAGTACTTC	CASTPGVTYEQYF
TRBV7-2	-	TRBJ2-7	-	TGTGCCAGCGGACTCGTTCCCGGGATCGCCTACGAGCAGTACTTC	CASGLVPGIAYEQYF
TRBV4-1	TRBD1	TRBJ1-1	-	TGCGCCAGCAGCCAAGATCAGGACAGGGCGGTTGGAGCTTTCTTT	CASSQDQDRAVGAFF
TRBV5-4	TRBD2	TRBJ2-5	-	TGTGCCAGCAGCTTGGGCGGGACTAGCGGGGCGCAACAAGAGACCCAGTACTTC	CASSLGGTSGAQQETQYF
TRBV28	-	TRBJ1-5	-	TGTGCCAGCAGAGGGACACTTGCCCTCCCCCAGCATTTT	CASRGTLALPQHF
TRBV7-9	TRBD1	TRBJ1-2	-	TGTGCCAGCAGCTTAGCGGGACAGCCCTTCTATGGCTACACCTTC	CASSLAGQPFYGYTF
TRBV5-6	TRBD2	TRBJ2-5	-	TGTGCCAGCAGCTTGGGCAACGTAGCGGGGGGGCGAGAGACCCAGTACTTC	CASSLGNVAGGRETQYF
TRBV7-9	-	TRBJ2-5	-	TGTGCCAGCAGCTTTAAAGGGGCCCTCCATCAAGAGACCCAGTACTTC	CASSFKGALHQETQYF
TRBV6-5	-	TRBJ1-2	once	TGTGCCAGCGCCCGAGGAGGGAACTATGGCTACACCTTC	CASARGGNYGYTF
TRBV7-2	-	TRBJ2-1	-	TGTGCCAGCAGCTTAACGGGCTCCTACAATGAGCAGTTCTTC	CASSLTGSYNEQFF
TRBV7-2	TRBD2	TRBJ2-5	-	TGTGCCAGCAGCTCCCCTAGCGGGGGGCAAGAGACCCAGTACTTC	CASSSPSGGQETQYF
TRBV10-1	TRBD1	TRBJ2-7	-	TGCGCCAGCAGTGCGGACAGGGGGCTGTACGAGCAGTACTTC	CASSADRGLYEQYF
TRBV11-2	-	TRBJ2-1	-	TGTGCCAGCAGCCCACCCGGAGAACTAGCAGGTGAGCAGTTCTTC	CASSPPGELAGEQFF
TRBV7-3	-	TRBJ1-2	few	TGTGCCAGCAGCCTTGGGGCAGGGTCCATCGCGGGCTACACCTTC	CASSLGAGSIAGYTF
TRBV4-1	TRBD2	TRBJ2-7	once	TGCGCCAGCAGCCCGACTAGCGGATACTCCTACGAGCAGTACTTC	CASSPTSGYSYEQYF